The entry below gives a single T cell receptor (beta chain) sequence along with its context. The clone's antigen remains unknown. The input lacks base qualities; no much larger clone sits a single base away. The library was built by means of the immunoSEQ multiplex PCR assay. For the multiplex PCR, a mixture combining 60 forward primers for TCR Vbeta segments and 13 reverse primers for TCR Jbeta segments was used. The CDR3 region of rearranged TCR beta genes was amplified from genomic DNA with a multiplex PCR assay. On the Illumina HiSeq System, the amplified TCR beta libraries were sequenced as 87-base-pair reads. The paper's data handling went like this. A later analysis counted tens of millions of unique TCR beta chains across the 666 repertoires, and some 11 million of these chains were shared by at least two donors. Raw reads were error-corrected and collapsed into unique sequences by a nearest-neighbor algorithm in which closely related sequences were merged to remove PCR and sequencing errors. CDR3 sequences were aligned to IMGT reference sequences to assign V, D and J gene segments. For a sequence to be retained, a match of at least six nucleotides to both a V gene segment and a J gene segment was required. A rearrangement was called productive if the CDR3 had no stop codons and remained in frame with V and J, and every other rearrangement was called non-productive. CDR3 was defined according to IMGT convention as the region running from the second conserved V-encoded cysteine to the conserved J-encoded phenylalanine. In an earlier analysis of around 540 of the donors, sequences lacking an unambiguous match to a single V gene segment were excluded. An earlier analysis of approximately 590 of the donors classified V segments as functional when productive rearrangements were above 56.7% and as segregating when the standard deviation between donors was above 5%. A statistical classification framework was built for diagnosing cytomegalovirus status from the catalog of TCR beta chain sequences. In a later analysis, TCR nucleotide sequences were compared against IMGT/GENE-DB human TR gene sequences so that V and J genes could be assigned. A later analysis assigned CDR3 sequences and most-parsimonious VDJ recombination scenarios with the TCRdist pipeline. In a later analysis, each TCR beta chain was defined by its CDR3 amino acid sequence together with its V-gene family, and reads without a unique V-gene family were excluded. As a way to deal with suspected cross-contamination and a sequencing artifact, a later analysis dropped hundreds of nucleotide sequences that were highly shared and had low generation probability. In a later analysis, a clonal expansion index was calculated for each public chain from normalized within-repertoire ranks of inferred template counts. In a later analysis, generation probabilities were computed using a VDJ recombination model fitted to out-of-frame rearrangements, and the results were checked against IGoR. Hypergeometric tests were used in a later analysis to score TCR-TCR, TCR-HLA and TCR-CMV co-occurrence, with a repertoire-size bias correction applied to the TCR pairs. To estimate false discovery rates, a later analysis permuted the HLA or CMV assignments 20 times. A later analysis grouped co-occurring TCRs with DBSCAN, adding TCRdist sequence similarity when clustering within HLA-allele-positive subsets. Repertoires with fewer than 30,000 or more than 120,000 public chains, plus five repertoires with anomalous nucleotide sharing, were excluded from co-occurrence clustering. This is the immuneACCESS table as TCRdb keeps it, with only in-frame sequences that have V and J called. A part of the clones is gone; compared with another copy, unresolved V genes explain less than half, and the rest is unexplained. V, J and clone size reflect that table, while D and trimming were determined from the DNA. The sample records about 180,000 clones, around 77% of which are singletons. About 2.4% of the sample is in the top ten clones.

This sample stems from a study of cytomegalovirus exposure and HLA in healthy donors (dated by TCRdb to the late 2010s). With respect to the entire study: An earlier analysis of roughly 570 of the donors reported about 260 Gb of sequence data and around 100 million unique TCR beta sequences obtained from approximately 180 million T cells. An early release covering roughly 600 HLA-typed donors comprised about 300 gigabases of sequencing data and roughly 86 million unique TCR sequences. The genetic ancestry cluster associated with self-reported Caucasian donors included about 81% of the 350 to 500 genotyped donors. The study aimed to test whether cataloging public T cell receptors could reveal signatures of past pathogen exposure. The study used immunosequencing to profile the T cell repertoires of 666 subjects and linked those repertoires to cytomegalovirus serostatus. Along with the approximately 650-subject first cohort, a separate validation cohort of approximately 110 different subjects was used. To predict cytomegalovirus infection status, the study brought together high-throughput TCR immunosequencing, statistical association of individual TCRs with disease status, and machine learning. To study patterns of TCR occurrence, a later analysis re-analyzed previously published TCR beta repertoires from 700 or so donors and added high-resolution HLA genotyping. Rather than drawing on any new phenotypic data, the later analysis identified candidate immune exposures from TCR beta sequences and the way those sequences occurred across donors. An earlier analysis of 587 of the donors used high-throughput TCR beta sequencing to judge whether each TCR beta V gene segment behaved as functional or pseudogenic. Donor age, sex, ethnicity and CMV serostatus were collected together with the repertoire data. In a later genetic analysis, genome-wide SNP genotypes for about three fifths of the roughly 670 donors were used, and that subset was treated as a discovery cohort. Every repertoire in the discovery cohort had been generated on one and the same sequencing platform. HLA typing covered class I and class II loci at four-digit resolution. The number of donors typed differed by locus, with about 629-640 for A, B, C, DRB1 and DQB1, over 500 for DQA1, over 600 for DPA1, and some 440 for DPB1. Roughly 5 DR-DQ haplotypes were handled as single units for association and clustering, since linkage in the cohort was strong. On average, approximately 250,000 unique TCR beta nucleotide sequences were sequenced per donor among roughly 430 genotyped donors of the cohort, with roughly 18% of those sequences being non-productive.

The cohort comprised 670 or so healthy bone marrow donors. Cohort members were all nominally healthy when sampled, although unrecorded immune exposures were likely present. The donor was CMV seronegative and was included in the group of several hundred seronegative cohort members. Each donor provided a peripheral blood sample, and peripheral blood mononuclear cells were used for TCR beta sequencing. Genomic DNA was extracted from the blood cell samples with the Qiagen DNeasy Blood Extraction Kit. From the cysteine up to the phenylalanine, the CDR3 has a length of 13 residues. Only CDR3 DNA is held: 39 bases, read in frame from base 1. From a lookup of the germline V gene (reference sequence), CDR1 and CDR2 are SEHNR and FQNEAQ. V was cut back by 5 bases and J by 5 bases, leaving a gap of 13 bases between them. What the research found in general, with its limitations: Specific HLA alleles were associated with 18,000 or so TCR beta sequences at a false discovery rate of 0.05 in a later analysis. Correlated functional status among segregating V segments might be attributable to linkage disequilibrium, but an unknown experimental factor could not be ruled out. While some public TCRs were present in many individuals, most TCR sequences turned up only very rarely across donors. For the cohort, immune exposure information was limited to CMV serostatus. A later analysis found that TCR association rates varied across HLA loci, with DRB1 alleles showing the most associated TCRs and HLA-C alleles the fewest. An association between a missense DCLRE1C variant and V-gene and J-gene trimming of TCR beta chains was found in a later genetic analysis and replicated in an independent cohort. Compared with equally common non-associated chains, HLA-associated TCR beta chains in a later analysis were more clonally expanded and had lower generation probabilities. Roughly uniform sequencing depth across donors was assumed in presence/absence analyses, although this assumption may not hold. Cytomegalovirus status was reported to be diagnosed by the classifier with high specificity and sensitivity in both the original and validation cohorts. When HLA alleles, especially DR and DQ, strongly co-occurred, TCR associations were difficult to assign to individual alleles. Because counts were too low, more than 15 rarely observed V segments, including chromosome 9 orphons, were excluded from the earlier analysis of 587 of the donors. In vitro tests confirmed that a few of the cytomegalovirus-associated TCR beta chains recognize cytomegalovirus antigens. A further reported finding was that TCR beta sequences accurately predicted the HLA-A and HLA-B alleles for most subjects in the first cohort. In an earlier analysis of roughly 560 of the donors, most TCR beta V segments were observed in productive rearrangements about 90% or about 30% of the time, broadly matching IMGT annotations. Some IMGT-functional V segments, including TRBV6-2 and TRBV6-3, could not be distinguished by the 87-base-pair reads and were therefore excluded. A later analysis reported that several top co-occurrence clusters appeared linked to parvovirus B19, influenza, CMV and Epstein-Barr virus. The authors suggested that the approach could potentially be generalized to other disease states and immunological phenotypes. The study gave a list of about 150 TCR beta chains associated with cytomegalovirus. A cluster of highly shared sequence variants was judged likely to be a technical artifact of the sequencing pipeline. In this cohort, only TCR beta chains were sequenced, and detectable features were limited by the absence of alpha or paired-chain data. A later genetic analysis reported fewer N-insertions in productive TCRs among donors in an Asian-associated ancestry cluster than the roughly 700-donor mean. A later analysis found that most CMV-associated TCR beta chains appeared HLA-restricted, with HLA associations seemingly driven largely by CMV exposure. Because some donors lacked HLA typing at each locus, the association tests relied only on the typed subset.

The sequencing input was PBMCs. This clonotype was sampled from a man in his 60s in good health and CMV-seronegative. The sequence joins TRBV7-9 to TRBJ2-7; the D segment could be TRBD2, given 5 matching bases. The CDR3 protein is CASSGGQYNEQYF. Read as DNA, the sequence is TGTGCCAGCAGCGGAGGTCAGTACAACGAGCAGTACTTC.